This TCR beta chain was retrieved from a study of early T cells in non-severe SARS-CoV-2 infection. Study as a whole: Bulk RNA taken from unsorted whole blood was sequenced, leaving chains unpaired. Study-wide points: Sequences matched to VDJdb favored anti-spike CD8 responses, while private and CD4 specificities were missed.

CDR1 and CDR2 (germline): DFQATT, SNEGSKA (reference sequence). Trimming took 8 bases from V and 5 from J, leaving 13 bases between them. CDR3 size: 12 residues. Attachment of unique molecular identifiers to individual cDNA molecules was performed. TCRdb processed the 5' RACE reads anew with MiXCR; each CDR3 protein has one entry. The sample carries more than 35,000 distinct CDR3 sequences, roughly 6% recorded once. This clonotype was observed a few times. Antigen: not known. The clonotype comes from an adult who was a healthcare worker with PCR-confirmed SARS-CoV-2 infection or an uninfected control (not recorded which). The sample was whole blood. The gene calls are TRBV20-1 and TRBJ2-1; D unclear. This chain's CDR3 is CSPKGIHNEQFF. In nucleotides, the CDR3 is TGCAGTCCGAAGGGCATCCACAATGAGCAGTTCTTC.